The subject of this entry is one T cell receptor (beta chain). Its matching antigen is unknown. The data are from a study of cytomegalovirus exposure and HLA in healthy donors. As for the study in general: In terms of ancestry, the Caucasian-associated cluster contained 75% to 85% of the 300 to 400 genotyped donors. The study's findings and limits: It was shown in a later analysis that HLA-associated TCR beta chains were more clonally expanded than other, equally common chains.

The PCR contained 60 Vbeta and 13 Jbeta primers. In the original analysis: Among the unique TCR beta chains that a later analysis counted, 75 million to 85 million in all, around 11 million were shared. Profiling relied on immunoSEQ multiplex PCR, and the TCRdb table lists in-frame clones only, not all of them. D and trimming were read from the DNA, whereas the V and J calls and clone size are those reported in that table. The sample contains 90,000 to 110,000 clones, about 83% of which appear only once. Among the donors, all were healthy bone marrow donors. The CDR3 contains 14 residues. The germline gives CDR1 MGHRA, CDR2 YSYEKL. V lost 4 bases and J 9 bases, leaving 18 bases between the germline ends.

This chain joins TRBV4-1 and TRBJ2-5; D is perhaps TRBD2 (6 bases). This TCR derives from a man between 18 and 29 years old in good health and CMV-seronegative. Material: PBMCs. The CDR3 loop is CASSPARESRSQYF. Here the CDR3 DNA reads TGCGCCAGCAGCCCCGCCCGGGAGTCCCGCTCCCAGTACTTC.